This TCR beta chain was recorded in a study of cytomegalovirus exposure and HLA in healthy donors. Primers for the PCR totalled 60 Vbeta and 13 Jbeta. TCRdb's copy holds only in-frame clones and misses some; the assay was immunoSEQ multiplex PCR. The repertoire includes 80,000 or so clones, under 80% of them detected once, and around 20% sits in the top ten. General observations from the study: Investigators reported 164 TCR beta chains as tied to cytomegalovirus.

Note on this clone: As yet, its antigen is unknown.

The CDR3 has 14 amino acids. The V and J ends lost 3 bases and 4 bases, in that order; junction bases with no gene match: 2. CDR1 and CDR2 (germline): SEHNR, FQNEAQ (reference sequence). What was sequenced was PBMCs. The chain has TRBV7-9 and TRBJ2-7; 11 nucleotides agree with TRBD2. The receptor's source is a man aged 25 to 45 in good health and CMV-seropositive. The CDR3 DNA sequence: TGTGCCAGCAGCTTGACTAGCGGGATGTACGAGCAGTACTTC. As protein: CASSLTSGMYEQYF.